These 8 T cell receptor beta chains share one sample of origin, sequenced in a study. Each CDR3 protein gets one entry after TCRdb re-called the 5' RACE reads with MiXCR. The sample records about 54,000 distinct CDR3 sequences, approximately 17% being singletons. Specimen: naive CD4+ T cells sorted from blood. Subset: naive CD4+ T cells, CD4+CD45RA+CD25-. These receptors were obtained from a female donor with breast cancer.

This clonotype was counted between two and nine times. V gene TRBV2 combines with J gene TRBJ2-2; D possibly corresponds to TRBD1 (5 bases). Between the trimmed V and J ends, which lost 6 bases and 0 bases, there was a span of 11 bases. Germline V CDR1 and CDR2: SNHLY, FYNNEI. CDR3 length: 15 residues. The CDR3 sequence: CASRLDTPNTGELFF. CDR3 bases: TGTGCCAGCAGACTGGACACGCCGAACACCGGGGAGCTGTTTTTT.

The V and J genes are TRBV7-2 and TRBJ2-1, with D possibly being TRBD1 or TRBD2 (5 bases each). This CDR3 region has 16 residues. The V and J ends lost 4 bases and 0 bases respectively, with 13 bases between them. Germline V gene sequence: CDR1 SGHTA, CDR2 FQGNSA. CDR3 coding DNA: TGTGCCAGCAGCTCCCGTGGGGGTGACTCCTACAATGAGCAGTTCTTC. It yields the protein CASSSRGGDSYNEQFF.

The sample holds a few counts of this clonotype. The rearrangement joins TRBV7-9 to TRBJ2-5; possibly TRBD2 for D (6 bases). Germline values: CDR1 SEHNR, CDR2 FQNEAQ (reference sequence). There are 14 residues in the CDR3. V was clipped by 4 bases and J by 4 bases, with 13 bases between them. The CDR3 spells CASSWDRDSETQYF. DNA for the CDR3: TGTGCCAGCAGCTGGGACCGGGACTCAGAGACCCAGTACTTC. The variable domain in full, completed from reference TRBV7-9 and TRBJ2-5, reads DTGVSQNPRHKITKRGQNVTFRCDPISEHNRLYWYRQTLGQGPEFLTYFQNEAQLEKSRLLSDRFSAERPKGSFSTLEIQRTEQGDSAMYLCASSWDRDSETQYFGPGTRLLVL.

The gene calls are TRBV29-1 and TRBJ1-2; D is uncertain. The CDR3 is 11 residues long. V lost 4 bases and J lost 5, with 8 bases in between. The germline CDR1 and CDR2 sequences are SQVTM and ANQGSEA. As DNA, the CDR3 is TGCAGCGTTGTTGTGGGGTATGGCTACACCTTC. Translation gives CSVVVGYGYTF.

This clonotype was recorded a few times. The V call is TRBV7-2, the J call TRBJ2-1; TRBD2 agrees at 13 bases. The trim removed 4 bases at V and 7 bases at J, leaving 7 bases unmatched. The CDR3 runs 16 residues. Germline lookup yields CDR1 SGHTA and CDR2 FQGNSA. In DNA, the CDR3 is TGTGCCAGCAGCTGGCCCGGGACTAGCGGGGCAAATGAGCAGTTCTTC. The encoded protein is CASSWPGTSGANEQFF.

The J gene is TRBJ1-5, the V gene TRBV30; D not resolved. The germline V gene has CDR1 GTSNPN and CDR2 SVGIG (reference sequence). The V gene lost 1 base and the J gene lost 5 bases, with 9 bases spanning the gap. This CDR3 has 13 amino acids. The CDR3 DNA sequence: TGTGCCTGGAGTGGCGGACCTTATCAGCCCCAGCATTTT. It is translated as CAWSGGPYQPQHF.

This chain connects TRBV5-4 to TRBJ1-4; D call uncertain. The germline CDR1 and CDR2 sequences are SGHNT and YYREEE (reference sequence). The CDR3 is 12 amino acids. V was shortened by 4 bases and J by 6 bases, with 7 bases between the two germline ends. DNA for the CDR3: TGTGCCAGCAGCGCCTCGGATGAAAAACTGTTTTTT. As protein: CASSASDEKLFF.

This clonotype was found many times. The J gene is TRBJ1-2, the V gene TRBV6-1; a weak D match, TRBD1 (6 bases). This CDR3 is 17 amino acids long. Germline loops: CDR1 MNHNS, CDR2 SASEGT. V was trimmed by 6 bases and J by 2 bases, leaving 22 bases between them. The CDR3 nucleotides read TGTGCCAGCAGCCCGGGGGGCAGATGGGGTATAAACTATGGCTACACCTTC. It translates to CASSPGGRWGINYGYTF.